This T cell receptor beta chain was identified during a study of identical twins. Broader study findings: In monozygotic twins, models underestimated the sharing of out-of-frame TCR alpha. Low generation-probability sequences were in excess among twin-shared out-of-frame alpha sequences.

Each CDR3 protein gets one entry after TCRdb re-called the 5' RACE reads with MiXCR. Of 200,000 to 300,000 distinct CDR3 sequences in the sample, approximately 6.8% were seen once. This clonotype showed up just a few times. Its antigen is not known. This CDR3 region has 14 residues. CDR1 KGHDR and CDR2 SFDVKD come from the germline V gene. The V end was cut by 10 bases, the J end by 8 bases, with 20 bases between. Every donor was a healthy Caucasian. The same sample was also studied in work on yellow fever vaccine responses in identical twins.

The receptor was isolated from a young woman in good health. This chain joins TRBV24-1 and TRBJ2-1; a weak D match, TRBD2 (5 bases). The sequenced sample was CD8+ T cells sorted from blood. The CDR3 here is CATRSRRGCDEQFF. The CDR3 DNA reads TGTGCCACTAGATCCCGTCGAGGGTGCGATGAGCAGTTCTTC.